Each of the 3 T cell receptor beta chains below was sequenced from the same sample in a study of blood T cell repertoires in COVID-19. Profiling relied on immunoSEQ multiplex PCR, and the TCRdb table lists in-frame clones only, not all of them. Of some 170,000 clones detected, over 75% appear once; the ten largest clones hold 2.5% to 3.5%. The sequencing input was peripheral blood. Source of these receptors: a man between 65 and 79 years old with acute or convalescent COVID-19.

The chain employs TRBV2 and TRBJ1-5; no reliable D call. The CDR3 length is 17 residues. Looked up from germline, CDR1 is SNHLY and CDR2 is FYNNEI. Trimming left V 7 bases short and J 5 bases short, with 24 bases between. CDR3 DNA: TGTGCCAGCAAGATCAACCCGGGGTCCGGTTACCATCAGCCCCAGCATTTT. Translated: CASKINPGSGYHQPQHF.

V is TRBV5-6 and J is TRBJ1-2; D call uncertain. CDR3 length: 14 residues. Trimming took off 0 bases at V and 2 bases at J, with 8 bases between the two ends. Germline CDR1 SGHDT, CDR2 YYEEEE. The CDR3 region has the DNA TGTGCCAGCAGCTTGGCACTGTTAAACTATGGCTACACCTTC. Translation gives CASSLALLNYGYTF.

The rearrangement links TRBV21-1 to TRBJ1-5; TRBD1, the table's D call, was not compared with the DNA. TRBV21-1 is listed as a pseudogene. The CDR3 loop spans 14 amino acids. CDR3 in DNA: TGTGCCAGCAGCAAGGTAACAGGTAATCAGCCCCAGCATTTT. Its translation: CASSKVTGNQPQHF.